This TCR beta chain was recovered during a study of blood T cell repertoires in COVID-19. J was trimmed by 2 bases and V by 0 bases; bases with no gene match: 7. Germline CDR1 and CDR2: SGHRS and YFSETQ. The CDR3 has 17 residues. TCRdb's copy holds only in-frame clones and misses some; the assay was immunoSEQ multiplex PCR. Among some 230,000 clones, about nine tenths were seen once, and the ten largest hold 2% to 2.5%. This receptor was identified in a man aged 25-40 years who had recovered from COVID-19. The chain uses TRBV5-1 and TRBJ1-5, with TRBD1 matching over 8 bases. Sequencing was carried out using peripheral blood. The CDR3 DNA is TGCGCCAGCAGCTTGGGGACAGGGACTCGTGGCAATCAGCCCCAGCATTTT. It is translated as CASSLGTGTRGNQPQHF.